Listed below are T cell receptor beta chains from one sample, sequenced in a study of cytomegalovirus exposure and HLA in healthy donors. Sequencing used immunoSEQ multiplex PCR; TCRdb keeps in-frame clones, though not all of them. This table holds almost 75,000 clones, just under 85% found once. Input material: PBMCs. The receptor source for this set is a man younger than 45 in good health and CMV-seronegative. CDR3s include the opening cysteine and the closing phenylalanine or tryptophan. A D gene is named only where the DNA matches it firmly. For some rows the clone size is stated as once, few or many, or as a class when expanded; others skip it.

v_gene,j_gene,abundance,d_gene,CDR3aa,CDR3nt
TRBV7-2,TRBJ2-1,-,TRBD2,CASSLAPQAGGLYNEQFF,TGTGCCAGCAGCTTAGCGCCACAAGCGGGGGGGCTCTACAATGAGCAGTTCTTC
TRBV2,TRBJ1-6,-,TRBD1,CASRVQGDSPLHF,TGTGCCAGCCGAGTACAGGGGGATTCACCCCTCCACTTT
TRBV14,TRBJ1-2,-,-,CASSQGRIKRKDGYTF,TGTGCCAGCAGCCAAGGGAGGATAAAGCGAAAGGATGGCTACACCTTC
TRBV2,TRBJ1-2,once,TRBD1,CASSKTGGPNYGYTF,TGTGCCAGCAGTAAGACAGGGGGCCCCAACTATGGCTACACCTTC
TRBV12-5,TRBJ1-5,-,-,CASGSLDRINQPQHF,TGTGCTAGTGGTTCCCTTGACAGGATCAATCAGCCCCAGCATTTT
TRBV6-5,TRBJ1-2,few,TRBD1,CASSWDRRAGDYGYTF,TGTGCCAGCAGTTGGGACAGGAGGGCTGGGGACTATGGCTACACCTTC
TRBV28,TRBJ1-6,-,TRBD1,CASSTDRGDSPLHF,TGTGCCAGCAGTACCGACAGGGGGGATTCACCCCTCCACTTT
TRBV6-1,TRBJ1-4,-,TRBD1,CASSGQGLNEKLFF,TGTGCCAGCAGCGGACAGGGATTGAATGAAAAACTGTTTTTT
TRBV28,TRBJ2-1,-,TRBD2,CASGYGGGYNEQFF,TGTGCCAGCGGGTACGGCGGGGGCTACAATGAGCAGTTCTTC
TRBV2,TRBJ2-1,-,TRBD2,CASLRPGLAGKNEQFF,TGTGCCAGCCTCCGCCCCGGACTAGCGGGGAAAAATGAGCAGTTCTTC
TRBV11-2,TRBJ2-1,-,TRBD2,CASSSLSGRGRNEQFF,TGTGCCAGCAGCAGCTTGAGCGGGAGGGGAAGAAATGAGCAGTTCTTC